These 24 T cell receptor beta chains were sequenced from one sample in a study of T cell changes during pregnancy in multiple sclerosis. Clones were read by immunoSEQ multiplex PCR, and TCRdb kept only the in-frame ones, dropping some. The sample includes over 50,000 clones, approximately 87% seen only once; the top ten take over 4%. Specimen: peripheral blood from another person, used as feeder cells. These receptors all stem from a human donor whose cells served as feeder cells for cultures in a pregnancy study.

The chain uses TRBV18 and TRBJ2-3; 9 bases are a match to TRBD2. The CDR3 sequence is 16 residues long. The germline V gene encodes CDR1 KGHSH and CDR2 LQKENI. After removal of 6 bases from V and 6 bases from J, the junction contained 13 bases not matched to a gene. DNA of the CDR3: TGTGCCAGCTCGTCTGCGGCCCGCGGGGGGGAGGATACGCAGTATTTT. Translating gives CASSSAARGGEDTQYF.

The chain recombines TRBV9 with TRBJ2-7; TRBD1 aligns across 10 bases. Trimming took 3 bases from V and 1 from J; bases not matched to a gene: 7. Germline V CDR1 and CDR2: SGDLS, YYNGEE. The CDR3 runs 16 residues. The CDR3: CASSGLPGQGSYEQYF. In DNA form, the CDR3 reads TGTGCCAGCAGCGGTTTACCGGGACAGGGGTCCTACGAGCAGTACTTC.

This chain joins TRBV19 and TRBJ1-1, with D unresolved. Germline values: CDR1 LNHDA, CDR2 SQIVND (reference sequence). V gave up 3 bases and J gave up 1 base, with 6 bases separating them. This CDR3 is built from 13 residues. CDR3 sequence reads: CASSMTENTEAFF. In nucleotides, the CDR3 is TGTGCCAGTAGTATGACGGAGAACACTGAAGCTTTCTTT.

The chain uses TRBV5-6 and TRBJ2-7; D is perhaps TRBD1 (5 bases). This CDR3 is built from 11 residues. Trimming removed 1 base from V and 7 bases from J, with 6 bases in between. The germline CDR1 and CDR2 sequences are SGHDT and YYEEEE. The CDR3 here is CASSLNREQYF. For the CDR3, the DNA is TGTGCCAGCAGCTTGAACAGGGAGCAGTACTTC.

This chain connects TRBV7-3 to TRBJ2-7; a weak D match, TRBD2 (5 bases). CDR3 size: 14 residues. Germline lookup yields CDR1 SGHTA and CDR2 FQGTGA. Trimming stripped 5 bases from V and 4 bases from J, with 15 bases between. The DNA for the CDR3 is TGTGCCAGCAGCAAGACCGGGGATTATTACGAGCAGTACTTC. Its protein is CASSKTGDYYEQYF.

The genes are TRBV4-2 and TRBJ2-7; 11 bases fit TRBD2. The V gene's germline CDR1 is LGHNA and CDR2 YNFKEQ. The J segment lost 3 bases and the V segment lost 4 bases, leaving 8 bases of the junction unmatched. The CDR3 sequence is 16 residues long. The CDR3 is CASSPHKGTSGYEQYF. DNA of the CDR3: TGTGCCAGCAGCCCCCATAAGGGGACTAGCGGCTACGAGCAGTACTTC.

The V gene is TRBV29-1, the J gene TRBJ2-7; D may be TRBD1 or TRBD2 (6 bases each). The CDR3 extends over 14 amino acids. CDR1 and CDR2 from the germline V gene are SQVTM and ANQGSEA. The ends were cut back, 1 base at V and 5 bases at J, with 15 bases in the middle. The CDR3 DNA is TGCAGCGTTGAAGGGAACACGGGGGCCAACGAGCAGTACTTC. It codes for CSVEGNTGANEQYF.

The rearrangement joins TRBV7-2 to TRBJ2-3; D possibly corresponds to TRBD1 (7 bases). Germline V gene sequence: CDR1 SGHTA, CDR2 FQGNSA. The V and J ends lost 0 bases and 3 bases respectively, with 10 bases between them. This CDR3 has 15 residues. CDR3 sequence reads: CASSLAQGRTDTQYF. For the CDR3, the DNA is TGTGCCAGCAGCTTAGCACAGGGGAGGACAGATACGCAGTATTTT.

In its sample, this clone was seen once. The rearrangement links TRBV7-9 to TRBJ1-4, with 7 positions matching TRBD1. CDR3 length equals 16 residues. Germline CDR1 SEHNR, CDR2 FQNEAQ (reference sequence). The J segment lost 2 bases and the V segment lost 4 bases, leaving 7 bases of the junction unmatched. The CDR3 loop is CASSSDRVGTNEKLFF. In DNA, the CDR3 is TGTGCCAGCAGCTCTGACAGGGTGGGGACTAATGAAAAACTGTTTTTT.

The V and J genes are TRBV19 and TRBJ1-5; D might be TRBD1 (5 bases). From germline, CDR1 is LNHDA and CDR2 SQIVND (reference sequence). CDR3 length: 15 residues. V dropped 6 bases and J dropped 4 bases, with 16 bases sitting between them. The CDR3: CASRPTVTWNQPQHF. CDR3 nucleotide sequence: TGTGCCAGTAGGCCGACAGTTACCTGGAATCAGCCCCAGCATTTT.

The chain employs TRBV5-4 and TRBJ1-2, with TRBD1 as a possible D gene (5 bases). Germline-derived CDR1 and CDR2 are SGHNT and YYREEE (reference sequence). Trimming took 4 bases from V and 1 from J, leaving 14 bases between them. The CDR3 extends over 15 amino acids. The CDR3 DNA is TGTGCCAGCAGCCCAAGACAGCTTAATAACTATGGCTACACCTTC. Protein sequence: CASSPRQLNNYGYTF.

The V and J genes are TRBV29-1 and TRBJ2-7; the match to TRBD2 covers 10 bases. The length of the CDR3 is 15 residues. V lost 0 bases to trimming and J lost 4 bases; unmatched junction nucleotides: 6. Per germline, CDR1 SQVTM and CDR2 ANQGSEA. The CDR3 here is CSVEEYLAGAYEQYF. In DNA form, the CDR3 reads TGCAGCGTTGAAGAATACCTAGCGGGAGCTTACGAGCAGTACTTC.

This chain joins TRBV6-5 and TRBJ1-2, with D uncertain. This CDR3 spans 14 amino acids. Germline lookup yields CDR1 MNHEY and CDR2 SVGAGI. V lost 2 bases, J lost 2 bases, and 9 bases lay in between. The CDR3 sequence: CASSYREENYGYTF. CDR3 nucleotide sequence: TGTGCCAGCAGTTACAGGGAGGAGAACTATGGCTACACCTTC.

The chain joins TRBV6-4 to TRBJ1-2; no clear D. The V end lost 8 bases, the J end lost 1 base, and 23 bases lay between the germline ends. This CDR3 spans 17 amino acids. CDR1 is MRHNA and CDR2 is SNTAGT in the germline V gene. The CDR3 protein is CASGPIEGSTHNYGYTF. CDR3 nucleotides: TGTGCCAGCGGCCCAATTGAGGGTTCCACCCATAACTATGGCTACACCTTC.

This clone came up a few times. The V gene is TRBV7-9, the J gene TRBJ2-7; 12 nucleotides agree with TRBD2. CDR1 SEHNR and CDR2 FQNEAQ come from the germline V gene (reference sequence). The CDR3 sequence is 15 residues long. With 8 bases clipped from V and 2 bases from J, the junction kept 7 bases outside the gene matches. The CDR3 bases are TGTGCCAGCGGCCTAGCTAGCGGGAGGGCCTACGAGCAGTACTTC. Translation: CASGLASGRAYEQYF.

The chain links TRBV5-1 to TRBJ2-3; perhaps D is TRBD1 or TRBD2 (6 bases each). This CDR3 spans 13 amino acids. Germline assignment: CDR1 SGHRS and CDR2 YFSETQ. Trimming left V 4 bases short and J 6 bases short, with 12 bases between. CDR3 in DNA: TGCGCCAGCAGCAGGGGGGATGTGGATACGCAGTATTTT. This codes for CASSRGDVDTQYF.

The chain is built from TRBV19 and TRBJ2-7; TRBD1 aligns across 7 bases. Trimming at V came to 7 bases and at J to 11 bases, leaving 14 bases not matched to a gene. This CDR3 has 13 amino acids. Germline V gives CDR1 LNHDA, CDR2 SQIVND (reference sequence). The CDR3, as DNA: TGTGCCAGTATAAGACAGGGTGAGAGGAGCAAGTACTTC. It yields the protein CASIRQGERSKYF.

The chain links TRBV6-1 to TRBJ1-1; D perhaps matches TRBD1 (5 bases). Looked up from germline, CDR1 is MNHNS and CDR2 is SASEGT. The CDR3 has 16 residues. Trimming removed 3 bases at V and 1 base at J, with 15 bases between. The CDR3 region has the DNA TGTGCCAGCAGTGAGCTTTCAGGGATCAAGAACACTGAAGCTTTCTTT. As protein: CASSELSGIKNTEAFF.

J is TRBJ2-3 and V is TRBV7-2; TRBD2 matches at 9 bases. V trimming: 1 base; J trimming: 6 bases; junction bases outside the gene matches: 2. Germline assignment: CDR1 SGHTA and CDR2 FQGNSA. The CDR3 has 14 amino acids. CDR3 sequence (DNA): TGTGCCAGCAGCTTAGGTGCGGGAGGGGATACGCAGTATTTT. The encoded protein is CASSLGAGGDTQYF.

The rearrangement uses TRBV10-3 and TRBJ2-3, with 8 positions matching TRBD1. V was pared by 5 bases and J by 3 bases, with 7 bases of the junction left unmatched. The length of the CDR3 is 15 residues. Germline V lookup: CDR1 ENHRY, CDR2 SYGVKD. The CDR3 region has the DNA TGTGCCATCAGTTCCTCCGGGACAGGTACAGATACGCAGTATTTT. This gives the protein CAISSSGTGTDTQYF.

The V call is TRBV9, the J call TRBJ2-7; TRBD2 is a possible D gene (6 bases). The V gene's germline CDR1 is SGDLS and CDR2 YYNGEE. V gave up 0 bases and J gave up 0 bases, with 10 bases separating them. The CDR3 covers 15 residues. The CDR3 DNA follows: TGTGCCAGCAGCGTAGCTATCGGGAGCTCCTACGAGCAGTACTTC. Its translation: CASSVAIGSSYEQYF. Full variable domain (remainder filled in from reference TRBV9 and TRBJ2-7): DSGVTQTPKHLITATGQRVTLRCSPRSGDLSVYWYQQSLDQGLQFLIQYYNGEERAKGNILERFSAQQFPDLHSELNLSSLELGDSALYFCASSVAIGSSYEQYFGPGTRLTVT.

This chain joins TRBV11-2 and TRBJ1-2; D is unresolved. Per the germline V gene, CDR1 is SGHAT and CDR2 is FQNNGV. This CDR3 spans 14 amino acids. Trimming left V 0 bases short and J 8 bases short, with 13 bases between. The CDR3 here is CASSLDITRGGYTF. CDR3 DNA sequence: TGTGCCAGCAGCTTAGATATAACGAGAGGGGGCTACACCTTC.

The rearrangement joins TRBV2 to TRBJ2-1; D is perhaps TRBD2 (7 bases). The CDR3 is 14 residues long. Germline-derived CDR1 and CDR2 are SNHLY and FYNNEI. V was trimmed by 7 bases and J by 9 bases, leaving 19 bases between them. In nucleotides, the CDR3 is TGTGCCAGCAACAGGGTAGAGGGAGGGCCTGAGCAGTTCTTC. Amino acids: CASNRVEGGPEQFF.

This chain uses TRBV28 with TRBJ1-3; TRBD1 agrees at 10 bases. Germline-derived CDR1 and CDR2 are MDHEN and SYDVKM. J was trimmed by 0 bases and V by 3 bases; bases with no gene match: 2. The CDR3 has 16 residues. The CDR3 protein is CASSFRTGGSGNTIYF. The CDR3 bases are TGTGCCAGCAGTTTCCGGACAGGGGGCTCTGGAAACACCATATATTTT. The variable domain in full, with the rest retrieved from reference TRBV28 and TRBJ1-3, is DVKVTQSSRYLVKRTGEKVFLECVQDMDHENMFWYRQDPGLGLRLIYFSYDVKMKEKGDIPEGYSVSREKKERFSLILESASTNQTSMYLCASSFRTGGSGNTIYFGEGSWLTVV.